One and the same sample provided the 7 T cell receptor beta chains below, sequenced in a study of T cell responses to AZD1222 COVID-19 vaccine. Sequencing was performed with immunoSEQ multiplex PCR; in TCRdb, only in-frame clones are kept and a portion is missing. The sample consists of 100,000 to 150,000 clones, about nine tenths of them appearing once. The source material was peripheral blood, sampled on day 0 of AZD1222 vaccination. These receptors were obtained from an adult in good health.

The chain combines TRBV7-2 with TRBJ2-5; 15 bases line up with TRBD2. The CDR3 contains 18 residues. V dropped 5 bases and J dropped 3; count of bases not matched to a gene: 10. The germline CDR1 and CDR2 sequences are SGHTA and FQGNSA. The CDR3: CASSRRTSGGDLKETQYF. DNA of the CDR3: TGTGCCAGCAGCCGTCGGACTAGCGGGGGGGACCTCAAAGAGACCCAGTACTTC.

V and J are TRBV30 and TRBJ1-1, with D hard to call. The CDR3 has 14 amino acids. The V end lost 4 bases, the J end lost 7 bases, and 19 bases lay between the germline ends. Germline V gene data show CDR1 as GTSNPN and CDR2 as SVGIG (reference sequence). The CDR3 here is CAWMIDSNSGEAFF. The CDR3 DNA is TGTGCCTGGATGATCGATTCCAATTCTGGTGAAGCTTTCTTT.

The chain links TRBV7-9 to TRBJ1-6, with D perhaps matching TRBD1 (5 bases). CDR3 length equals 17 residues. V was trimmed by 3 bases and J by 10 bases, leaving 22 bases between them. Germline V lookup: CDR1 SEHNR, CDR2 FQNEAQ (reference sequence). CDR3 DNA sequence: TGTGCCAGCAGCTTTCGCCCGGGGCGGGGATCCGACTCACCCCTCCACTTT. It yields the protein CASSFRPGRGSDSPLHF.

The V call is TRBV28, the J call TRBJ2-3, with 15 bases fitting TRBD2. This CDR3 comprises 18 residues. The trim removed 10 bases at V and 2 bases at J, leaving 13 bases unmatched. Germline V CDR1 and CDR2: MDHEN, SYDVKM. The CDR3 sequence: CATKGTSGGTTFTDTQYF. CDR3 in DNA: TGTGCCACGAAGGGGACTAGCGGGGGGACAACCTTCACAGATACGCAGTATTTT.

This sequence joins TRBV4-3 and TRBJ1-3; 8 bases line up with TRBD1. The junction had 12 bases not matched to a gene; V was cut back by 7 bases and J by 7 bases. The CDR3 is 15 residues long. Germline V gene lookup returns CDR1 LGHNA and CDR2 YSLEER. The chain's CDR3 is CASIQGQALWNTIYF. The CDR3, as DNA: TGCGCCAGCATCCAGGGACAGGCACTTTGGAACACCATATATTTT.

The chain recombines TRBV28 with TRBJ2-1; TRBD2 agrees at 15 bases. Trimming took 5 bases from V and 15 from J; bases not matched to a gene: 5. This CDR3 has 13 amino acids. The germline V gene has CDR1 MDHEN and CDR2 SYDVKM. The CDR3 region is CASSGLAGGLWFF. In DNA, the CDR3 is TGTGCCAGCAGTGGACTAGCGGGGGGGCTTTGGTTCTTC.

The J gene is TRBJ1-6, the V gene TRBV6-5, with D tentatively TRBD1 (5 bases). V lost 7 bases and J lost 7, with 8 bases in between. Germline lookup yields CDR1 MNHEY and CDR2 SVGAGI. This CDR3 has 12 amino acids. The CDR3 coding sequence is TGTGCCAGCACCAACAGGAATTCACCCCTCCACTTT. Its translation is CASTNRNSPLHF.